The rows below give T cell receptor beta chains drawn from one sample of a study of OX40 agonist ivuxolimab in advanced cancers. Assay used: immunoSEQ multiplex PCR; TCRdb lists only in-frame clones, some missing. The data show roughly 11,000 clones, with 70% to 90% seen just once and almost 30% held by the top ten. Sequencing was performed on CD4+ or CD8+ T cells sorted from blood, taken in a trial of the OX40 agonist ivuxolimab. These receptor sequences come from an adult with an advanced solid tumor such as melanoma, head and neck, liver or kidney cancer. Both conserved end residues are part of each CDR3. D genes are given only for firm matches. Size is stated for part of the rows, as once, few or many counts, or as a class when the clone is expanded.

V	size	D	J	DNA	CDR3
TRBV5-1	few	NA	TRBJ2-5	TGCGCCAGCAGCTTGCCAGGTGTCCAAGAGACCCAGTACTTC	CASSLPGVQETQYF
TRBV6-4	NA	NA	TRBJ1-6	TGTGCCAGCAGTGACGGAACGAATTCACCCCTCCACTTT	CASSDGTNSPLHF
TRBV27	once	NA	TRBJ2-1	TGTGCCAGCACTACAGGAGCCTACAATGAGCAGTTCTTC	CASTTGAYNEQFF
TRBV5-6	NA	NA	TRBJ1-5	TGTGCCAGCAGCTTGTTTGGGGGAAATCAGCCCCAGCATTTT	CASSLFGGNQPQHF
TRBV5-1	NA	NA	TRBJ2-3	TGCGCCAGCAGCTTGTTAGGTAGGGATACGCAGTATTTT	CASSLLGRDTQYF
TRBV9	NA	NA	TRBJ2-5	TGTGCCAGCAGCGCCGGGACTTATCAAGAGACCCAGTACTTC	CASSAGTYQETQYF
TRBV11-2	NA	TRBD1	TRBJ2-5	TGTGCCAGCAGCTCGACAGGGGCCCAGTACTTC	CASSSTGAQYF
TRBV7-9	few	NA	TRBJ2-1	TGTGCCAGCACCGATTCCCCTGTATTGGGCTACAATGAGCAGTTCTTC	CASTDSPVLGYNEQFF
TRBV10-2	NA	TRBD1	TRBJ2-1	TGCGCCATCTCCGGGACAGGGGGCCTCGATGAGCAGTTCTTC	CAISGTGGLDEQFF
TRBV7-9	NA	NA	TRBJ2-1	TGTGCCAGCAGCTTAGGGGGCGGGGACGGCGCTGAGCAGTTCTTC	CASSLGGGDGAEQFF
TRBV2	few	NA	TRBJ1-6	TGTGCCAGCAGCGATCAGGGCCCGCACCACTTT	CASSDQGPHHF
TRBV9	NA	NA	TRBJ1-6	TGTGCCAGCAGCGCTGGTGGGGATTCACCCCTCCACTTT	CASSAGGDSPLHF
TRBV9	NA	NA	TRBJ1-2	TGTGCCAGCAGCTCACCTCGGGGCCCGAACGGCTACACCTTC	CASSSPRGPNGYTF
TRBV9	NA	NA	TRBJ1-1	TGTGCCAGCAGCCCCTCGGGGGGGCCGAACACTGAAGCTTTCTTT	CASSPSGGPNTEAFF
TRBV7-2	few	NA	TRBJ2-7	TGTGCCAGCAGCTTAGTGTCCAGGGAAAACGAGCAGTACTTC	CASSLVSRENEQYF
TRBV30	NA	NA	TRBJ2-7	TGTGCCTGGGGGGACATTACAGCCTATCCCTACGAGCAGTACTTC	CAWGDITAYPYEQYF
TRBV2	once	TRBD1	TRBJ2-7	TGTGCCAGCAGTGTGCTGCGGACAGGGACATCCTACGAGCAGTACTTC	CASSVLRTGTSYEQYF
TRBV6-1	once	TRBD1	TRBJ2-7	TGTGCCAGCAGTGCCGGGACAGGGTGGTACGAGCAGTACTTC	CASSAGTGWYEQYF
TRBV15	NA	TRBD1	TRBJ1-6	TGTGCCACCAGCGGGACAGGGTGGGATTCACCCCTCCACTTT	CATSGTGWDSPLHF
TRBV7-2	NA	TRBD1	TRBJ2-1	TGTGCCAGCAGCCGGACAGGAAACTACAATGAGCAGTTCTTC	CASSRTGNYNEQFF
TRBV7-8	NA	TRBD2	TRBJ2-3	TGTGCCAGCAGCCACTCGGCTAGCGGGGGGGACACAGATACGCAGTATTTT	CASSHSASGGDTDTQYF
TRBV5-5	NA	TRBD1	TRBJ2-1	TGTGCCAGCAGCCTTTACAGGGGATCCTACAATGAGCAGTTCTTC	CASSLYRGSYNEQFF
TRBV19	once	NA	TRBJ1-1	TGTGCCAGTAGTATCGGGGGGAACACTGAAGCTTTCTTT	CASSIGGNTEAFF
TRBV11-2	NA	NA	TRBJ2-2	TGTGCCAGCAGCCCTCTCACAGCTAATACCGGGGAGCTGTTTTTT	CASSPLTANTGELFF
TRBV19	once	TRBD1	TRBJ1-5	TGTGCCAGTAGGGACAGGGTCGGGGGTCAGCCCCAGCATTTT	CASRDRVGGQPQHF
TRBV27	once	NA	TRBJ2-3	TGTGCCAGCAGTAACTGGGGGCGCGTCAGCACAGATACGCAGTATTTT	CASSNWGRVSTDTQYF
TRBV29-1	NA	NA	TRBJ2-5	TGCAGCGTTGATGGCCGGGGTGGAGAGACCCAGTACTTC	CSVDGRGGETQYF
TRBV7-2	NA	NA	TRBJ1-4	TGTGCCAGCAGCCTATCTGGTGCAACTAATGAAAAACTGTTTTTT	CASSLSGATNEKLFF
TRBV7-9	few	NA	TRBJ2-3	TGTGCCAGCAGCTTTGGCACAGATACGCAGTATTTT	CASSFGTDTQYF
TRBV11-3	NA	NA	TRBJ2-3	TGTGCCAGCAGCTTAGATGGGAGGACAGACGGTGGAGATACGCAGTATTTT	CASSLDGRTDGGDTQYF
TRBV11-2	once	TRBD1	TRBJ2-7	TGTGCCAGCAGCTTAACAGGGGGATTTTACTACGAGCAGTACTTC	CASSLTGGFYYEQYF
TRBV27	NA	NA	TRBJ2-2	TGTGCCAGCAGCCGATCCATGAACACCGGGGAGCTGTTTTTT	CASSRSMNTGELFF
TRBV19	medium-sized	NA	TRBJ1-2	TGTGCCAGCACGGGAACCGCTAACTATGGCTACACCTTC	CASTGTANYGYTF
TRBV4-3	NA	TRBD2	TRBJ2-2	TGCGCCAGCAGCCAAGACCGCGGGGGGGCAACCGGGGAGCTGTTTTTT	CASSQDRGGATGELFF